This TCR delta chain originates from a study of γδ T cells in repeated Plasmodium falciparum infection. Across the study: Age- and gender-matched Australian children served as comparison for malaria-exposed Malian children. Donors had four controlled P. falciparum NF54 infections over roughly 640 days.

About this clone: A far larger clone is just one base off, so this is likely a read error. The identical CDR3 is also encoded by other nucleotide sequences in the sample.

The V and J ends lost 3 bases and 1 base respectively, with 11 bases between them. CDR3 length: 14 amino acids. The germline CDR1 and CDR2 sequences are GEAIGNYY and EKD. Flow sorting of PBMC yielded separate Vgamma9/Vdelta2+ and Vdelta2-negative gammadelta T cell populations for bulk repertoire analysis. Sequencing covered both gamma and delta TCR chains per sample. TCRdb made new clone calls on the multiplex PCR reads using CATT. This sample has roughly 90,000 delta-chain clones; 1.4% occur once, and the top ten carry more than 7%. The sequenced material came from gamma-delta T cells from blood. This TCR was sampled from a pool of human donors (malaria-infected and uninfected, not separated). The V call is TRDV2, the J call TRDJ1; D gene unclear. TCRdb is silent on the J gene; assignment here came from matching the DNA to germline. The CDR3 coding sequence is TGTGCCTGTGACTCACTAGGACTCACCGATAAACTCATCTTT. It encodes CACDSLGLTDKLIF.